Below, 15 T cell receptor beta chains from the same sample are listed, as sequenced in a study of regulatory T cells in long-lasting Graves disease. Time point of the sample: newly diagnosed GD, antithyroid drugs for less than 3 months. Extracted PBMC RNA gave rise to the TCR library. Construction of the TCR beta libraries employed iRepertoire HTBI primers in conjunction with Arm-PCR of CDR3 regions. TCRdb re-called the multiplex PCR reads with MiXCR, one entry per CDR3 protein. The repertoire has roughly 360,000 distinct CDR3 sequences, 10% to 15% of them found once; the top ten carry approximately 17%. These data were likewise used in another study, on T cells in Graves' hyperthyroidism and ophthalmopathy.

Sequenced material: peripheral blood mononuclear cells (PBMCs), taken at new diagnosis, from a patient treated with antithyroid drugs. The receptors originated from a woman aged 18-29 years with Graves disease.

In this sample, this clonotype turned up many times. This sequence joins TRBV5-1 and TRBJ1-5; maybe TRBD1 (6 bases). Trimming removed 1 base at V and 4 bases at J, with 15 bases between. The CDR3 is made up of 16 amino acids. Germline V gene data show CDR1 as SGHRS and CDR2 as YFSETQ. CDR3 amino acids: CASSLTGGPRNQPQHF. Written as DNA, the CDR3 is TGCGCCAGCAGCTTGACTGGGGGGCCGAGAAATCAGCCCCAGCATTTT.

This clonotype was picked up many times. The rearrangement uses TRBV6-2 or TRBV6-3 and TRBJ2-1, with D perhaps matching TRBD1 (6 bases). Germline CDR1 is MNHEY and CDR2 is SVGEGT. This CDR3 contains 12 residues. The ends were cut back, 5 bases at V and 10 bases at J, with 12 bases in the middle. CDR3 nucleotides: TGTGCCAGCAGTGTGCCGGGACAAGAGCAGTTCTTC. Translation: CASSVPGQEQFF.

This clonotype has at least ten counts. This sequence joins TRBV12-5 and TRBJ2-5; D is possibly TRBD1 (6 bases). The ends were cut back, 1 base at V and 4 bases at J, with 7 bases in the middle. CDR1 is LGHNT and CDR2 is FRNRAP in the germline V gene. CDR3 length: 13 amino acids. CDR3 in amino acids: CASGLGRGETQYF. DNA for the CDR3: TGTGCTAGTGGTTTGGGCAGGGGAGAGACCCAGTACTTC.

As for this clonotype: One base away lies a much larger clone, so this may be a sequencing read error. The rearrangement joins TRBV29-1 to TRBJ2-5, with a possible D match to TRBD2 (6 bases). Germline assignment: CDR1 SQVTM and CDR2 ANQGSEA. This CDR3 contains 14 residues. Between the trimmed V and J ends, which lost 1 base and 5 bases, there was a span of 14 bases. The CDR3 is CSVEVAARGETQYF. The CDR3 nucleotides are TGCAGCGTTGAAGTAGCGGCTCGGGGGGAGACCCAGTACTTC.

This clonotype was seen many times. V and J are TRBV29-1 and TRBJ2-2, with D perhaps matching TRBD2 (5 bases). The CDR3 is 13 amino acids. V was cut by 7 bases and J by 1 base, with 10 bases left in between. Looked up from germline, CDR1 is SQVTM and CDR2 is ANQGSEA. The CDR3 here is CSGKLGNTGELFF. DNA for the CDR3: TGCAGCGGAAAACTAGGGAACACCGGGGAGCTGTTTTTT.

This clonotype occurred many times. The chain employs TRBV7-2 and TRBJ1-5; D might be TRBD1 (5 bases). This CDR3 is 14 amino acids long. Germline values: CDR1 SGHTA, CDR2 FQGNSA. With 5 bases removed from V and 1 base from J, the gap between germline ends came to 9 bases. Written as DNA, the CDR3 is TGTGCCAGCAGCCCCGGGGGGAGCAATCAGCCCCAGCATTTT. The encoded protein is CASSPGGSNQPQHF.

In its sample, this clonotype was seen many times. The chain couples TRBV6-1 to TRBJ1-5, with D unclear. This CDR3 is built from 14 residues. Trimming stripped 6 bases from V and 4 bases from J, with 13 bases between. Germline lookup yields CDR1 MNHNS and CDR2 SASEGT. This CDR3 is CASSIGRSNQPQHF. The DNA of the CDR3 is TGTGCCAGCAGCATTGGCAGGAGTAATCAGCCCCAGCATTTT.

The table lists this clonotype with many counts. The chain carries TRBV6-2 or TRBV6-3 and TRBJ2-3, with D unresolved. The CDR3 sequence is 14 residues long. V lost 2 bases to trimming and J lost 1 base, with 7 bases between them. Looked up from germline, CDR1 is MNHEY and CDR2 is SVGEGT. CDR3: CASSYGSGTDTQYF. CDR3 nucleotide sequence: TGTGCCAGCAGTTACGGGTCCGGCACAGATACGCAGTATTTT.

The chain couples TRBV10-3 to TRBJ2-3; either TRBD1 or TRBD2 may supply D (5 bases each). The CDR3 is 14 residues long. Germline lookup yields CDR1 ENHRY and CDR2 SYGVKD. The V and J ends lost 3 bases and 2 bases respectively, with 9 bases between them. CDR3 DNA sequence: TGTGCCATCAGTGAAGAGGGGATCACAGATACGCAGTATTTT. It specifies CAISEEGITDTQYF.

This chain links TRBV20-1 with TRBJ2-7; 8 bases map to TRBD2. CDR1 is DFQATT and CDR2 is SNEGSKA in the germline V gene (reference sequence). With 1 base clipped from V and 2 bases from J, the junction kept 7 bases outside the gene matches. This CDR3 spans 15 amino acids. The CDR3 DNA is TGCAGTGCTAGAGTGGGCAGCGGGGGCACCTACGAGCAGTACTTC. It encodes CSARVGSGGTYEQYF.

At least ten counts were recorded for this clonotype. The chain employs TRBV27 and TRBJ1-5; D unresolved. The V end lost 5 bases, the J end lost 2 bases, and 10 bases lay between the germline ends. The germline gives CDR1 MNHEY, CDR2 SMNVEV (reference sequence). The CDR3 has 14 amino acids. In DNA form, the CDR3 reads TGTGCCAGCAGTCCCCGAGGAGGCAATCAGCCCCAGCATTTT. Its protein product is CASSPRGGNQPQHF.

V is TRBV5-1 and J is TRBJ2-1, with TRBD2 identical over 11 bases. Trimming at V came to 7 bases and at J to 6 bases, leaving 6 bases not matched to a gene. Germline CDR1 SGHRS, CDR2 YFSETQ. There are 14 residues in the CDR3. CDR3 protein: CASRSGGAFNEQFF. The CDR3 DNA sequence: TGCGCCAGCCGTAGCGGGGGGGCTTTCAATGAGCAGTTCTTC.

Ten or more counts support this clonotype. This chain connects TRBV7-8 to TRBJ2-1; D gene unclear. Germline-derived CDR1 and CDR2 are SGHVS and FQNEAQ. The CDR3 is 16 amino acids. Trimming cost V 3 bases and J 4 bases, with 16 bases left between them. CDR3 DNA: TGTGCCAGCAGCTTTAACACCCTCGCTGGGTACAATGAGCAGTTCTTC. Its protein product is CASSFNTLAGYNEQFF.

The rearrangement links TRBV7-3 to TRBJ2-7, with D perhaps TRBD2 (5 bases). Trimming stripped 5 bases from V and 3 bases from J, with 20 bases between. This CDR3 region has 16 residues. CDR1 SGHTA and CDR2 FQGTGA come from the germline V gene. The CDR3: CASSPTRSLGGYEQYF. The CDR3 DNA sequence: TGTGCCAGCAGCCCTACTCGTAGTTTAGGAGGCTACGAGCAGTACTTC. Variable domain in full (rest from reference TRBV7-3 and TRBJ2-7): GAGVSQTPSNKVTEKGKYVELRCDPISGHTALYWYRQSLGQGPEFLIYFQGTGAADDSGLPNDRFFAVRPEGSVSTLKIQRTERGDSAVYLCASSPTRSLGGYEQYFGPGTRLTVT.

V and J are TRBV5-4 and TRBJ1-2, with a possible D match to TRBD1 (5 bases). The length of the CDR3 is 14 residues. Trimming removed 2 bases from V and 4 bases from J, with 12 bases in between. Germline CDR1 is SGHNT and CDR2 is YYREEE (reference sequence). The CDR3 here is CASSLMRGTYGYTF. The CDR3 DNA follows: TGTGCCAGCAGCTTAATGAGGGGAACCTATGGCTACACCTTC.